The sequence of this T cell receptor (beta chain) was determined in a study of post-analysis software for immune sequencing data. General study results and limits: The study found TRBV5-6, TRBV5-1 and TRBV20-1 among roughly 5 TRBV segments more frequent in patients than controls.

Libraries were made from TCR beta cDNA, and they carried unique molecular identifiers. TCRdb re-analysed the PCR reads in MiXCR, keeping a single row per CDR3 protein. The sample has roughly 730,000 distinct CDR3 sequences; 25% to 30% are singletons. CDR3 size: 13 residues. V gave up 3 bases and J gave up 10 bases, with 13 bases separating them. Germline CDR1 and CDR2: SGHTA and FQGNSA. About this clonotype: The target antigen is unknown.

The sequence derives from a girl under 18 with multiple sclerosis. V is TRBV7-2 and J is TRBJ2-1, with D possibly matching TRBD2 (6 bases). Sequencing input: blood. CDR3 residues: CASSLSREREQFF. CDR3 coding DNA: TGTGCCAGCAGCTTGAGTCGGGAGAGGGAGCAGTTCTTC.